These 14 T cell receptor beta chains originate from one sample sequenced in a study of T cell repertoires and HLA-DP antigens. Antigens of these TCRs are unknown. Assay used: immunoSEQ multiplex PCR; TCRdb lists only in-frame clones, some missing. This table has about 73,000 clones, about 82% appearing once. The material sequenced was CD4+ T cells from PBMCs. Source of these receptors: a man aged 55 to 70 in good health and CMV-seronegative.

The chain combines TRBV7-9 with TRBJ1-1, with TRBD1 matching over 7 bases. The junction had 8 bases not matched to a gene; V was cut back by 6 bases and J by 4 bases. Germline CDR1 is SEHNR and CDR2 is FQNEAQ (reference sequence). This CDR3 region has 14 residues. CDR3 in amino acids: CASSSQGIGTEAFF. DNA for the CDR3: TGTGCCAGCAGTTCACAGGGGATTGGCACTGAAGCTTTCTTT. Full variable domain (missing parts from reference TRBV7-9 and TRBJ1-1): DTGVSQNPRHKITKRGQNVTFRCDPISEHNRLYWYRQTLGQGPEFLTYFQNEAQLEKSRLLSDRFSAERPKGSFSTLEIQRTEQGDSAMYLCASSSQGIGTEAFFGQGTRLTVV.

The chain employs TRBV9 and TRBJ2-1; no reliable D call. V lost 4 bases to trimming and J lost 4 bases, with 6 bases between them. The CDR3 has 12 amino acids. Looked up from germline, CDR1 is SGDLS and CDR2 is YYNGEE. DNA for the CDR3: TGTGCCAGCAGCCTCTCGTACAATGAGCAGTTCTTC. This codes for CASSLSYNEQFF.

The chain couples TRBV15 to TRBJ2-5; D remains unclear. Deletions cut 2 bases from V and 6 bases from J, with 10 bases between. This CDR3 has 13 residues. From germline, CDR1 is LNHNV and CDR2 YYDKDF (reference sequence). The CDR3 reads CATSRRTRQTQYF. CDR3 sequence (DNA): TGTGCCACCAGCAGACGCACGCGACAGACCCAGTACTTC.

CDR3 DNA: TGTGCCAGTAGTCCCCGACAGGGGAACACTGAAGCTTTCTTT. Its protein is CASSPRQGNTEAFF. V is TRBV19 and J is TRBJ1-1, with 7 bases identical to TRBD1. The CDR3 is 14 residues long. Per germline, CDR1 LNHDA and CDR2 SQIVND (reference sequence). The V segment lost 5 bases and the J segment 1 base; nucleotides outside the gene matches: 4.

The chain links TRBV25-1 to TRBJ2-1; D unclear. This CDR3 is built from 11 residues. Germline lookup yields CDR1 MGHDK and CDR2 SYGVNS. The germline V and J ends were trimmed by 6 bases and 5 bases, with 5 bases remaining between them. The CDR3 sequence is CASRKNNEQFF. The CDR3 coding sequence is TGTGCCAGCAGGAAGAACAATGAGCAGTTCTTC.

J is TRBJ2-1 and V is TRBV5-1, with TRBD2 matching over 12 bases. The germline CDR1 and CDR2 sequences are SGHRS and YFSETQ. This CDR3 comprises 16 residues. V dropped 4 bases and J dropped 9; count of bases not matched to a gene: 11. The CDR3 loop is CASSQISSGRVGEQFF. CDR3 sequence (DNA): TGCGCCAGCAGCCAGATTTCTAGCGGGAGGGTGGGTGAGCAGTTCTTC.

This chain links TRBV4-1 with TRBJ1-4, with 11 nucleotides matching TRBD1. The germline V gene has CDR1 MGHRA and CDR2 YSYEKL. The CDR3 has 16 residues. Germline trimming cut 0 bases from V and 7 bases from J; bases unmatched to any gene: 4. The CDR3 here is CASSQDRTGGFEKLFF. The CDR3 DNA reads TGCGCCAGCAGCCAAGATCGGACAGGGGGCTTTGAAAAACTGTTTTTT.

The chain links TRBV6-5 to TRBJ2-5, with 7 nucleotides matching TRBD2. The CDR3 totals 14 residues. With 6 bases clipped from V and 5 bases from J, the junction kept 9 bases outside the gene matches. CDR1 and CDR2 (germline): MNHEY, SVGAGI. The CDR3 DNA reads as TGTGCCAGCAGCCGAACGCGGGGGTCGGAGACCCAGTACTTC. Its translation: CASSRTRGSETQYF.

This clone was observed a few times. This sequence joins TRBV7-9 and TRBJ1-2, with D possibly being TRBD1 (6 bases). The V gene's germline CDR1 is SEHNR and CDR2 FQNEAQ (reference sequence). The germline V and J ends were trimmed by 5 bases and 13 bases, with 14 bases remaining between them. The CDR3 extends over 11 amino acids. CDR3 region: CASSPPGAATF. The DNA of the CDR3 is TGTGCCAGCAGCCCACCGGGGGCGGCCACCTTC.

This chain uses TRBV2 with TRBJ1-1; TRBD1 is a possible D gene (6 bases). CDR1 is SNHLY, CDR2 FYNNEI, per germline. The CDR3 contains 16 residues. V shed 6 bases and J shed 6 bases, with 23 bases lying between them. The CDR3, as DNA: TGTGCCAGCAGGAAACCGGGACAAAATACCGTGGCTGAAGCTTTCTTT. Translated: CASRKPGQNTVAEAFF. The variable domain in full, completed from reference TRBV2 and TRBJ1-1, reads EPEVTQTPSHQVTQMGQEVILRCVPISNHLYFYWYRQILGQKVEFLVSFYNNEISEKSEIFDDQFSVERPDGSNFTLKIRSTKLEDSAMYFCASRKPGQNTVAEAFFGQGTRLTVV.

The J gene is TRBJ2-7, the V gene TRBV18; TRBD1 matches 7 bases. The CDR3 is 15 amino acids. Trimming at V came to 3 bases and at J to 3 bases, leaving 8 bases not matched to a gene. From germline, CDR1 is KGHSH and CDR2 LQKENI. The CDR3 sequence is CASSPRQGEVYEQYV. Written as DNA, the CDR3 is TGTGCCAGCTCACCCCGACAGGGTGAGGTCTACGAGCAGTACGTC.

The chain links TRBV6-5 to TRBJ2-5; maybe TRBD2 (6 bases). The germline CDR1 and CDR2 sequences are MNHEY and SVGAGI. CDR3 size: 14 residues. The ends were cut back, 8 bases at V and 2 bases at J, with 15 bases in the middle. CDR3 DNA sequence: TGTGCCAGCTCGCCGGGGGATCTGCAAGAGACCCAGTACTTC. This gives the protein CASSPGDLQETQYF.

In regard to this clone: The same CDR3 also results from other DNA sequences found in this sample. The V and J genes are TRBV9 and TRBJ2-1; TRBD2 agrees at 8 bases. This CDR3 spans 15 amino acids. V gave up 0 bases and J gave up 4 bases; unmatched junction bases: 3. Per the germline V gene, CDR1 is SGDLS and CDR2 is YYNGEE. In DNA form, the CDR3 reads TGTGCCAGCAGCGTAGAAGCGGGGGATTACAATGAGCAGTTCTTC. Residues: CASSVEAGDYNEQFF.

In this sample, this clone turned up once. This chain connects TRBV27 to TRBJ1-5; D may be TRBD1 (5 bases). Deletions cut 6 bases from V and 3 bases from J, with 15 bases between. CDR1 and CDR2 (germline): MNHEY, SMNVEV (reference sequence). This CDR3 is built from 15 residues. The CDR3 nucleotides read TGTGCCAGCAGACCGACCCGGGACCTCAATCAGCCCCAGCATTTT. Protein: CASRPTRDLNQPQHF.